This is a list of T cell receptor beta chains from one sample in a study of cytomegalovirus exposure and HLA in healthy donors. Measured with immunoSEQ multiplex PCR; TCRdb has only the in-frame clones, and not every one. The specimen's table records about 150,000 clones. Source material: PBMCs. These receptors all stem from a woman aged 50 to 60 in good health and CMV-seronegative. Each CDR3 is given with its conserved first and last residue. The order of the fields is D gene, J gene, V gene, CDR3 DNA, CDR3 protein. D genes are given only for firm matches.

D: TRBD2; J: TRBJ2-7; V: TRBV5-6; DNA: TGTGCCAGCAGCTCCCGATGGACTAGCGGGGGTTACGAGCAGTACTTC; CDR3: CASSSRWTSGGYEQYF
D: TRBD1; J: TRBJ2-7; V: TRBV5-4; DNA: TGTGCCAGCACCCTAGAGACAGGGGGTGGCGAGCAGTACTTC; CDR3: CASTLETGGGEQYF
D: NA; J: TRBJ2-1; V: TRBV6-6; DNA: TGTGCCAGCAGTTACACGGGATCCTACAATGAGCAGTTCTTC; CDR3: CASSYTGSYNEQFF
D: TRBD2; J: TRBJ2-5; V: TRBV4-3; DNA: TGCGCCAGCAGCCAGGCCCCGAGCGGGAGTCAAGAGACCCAGTACTTC; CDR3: CASSQAPSGSQETQYF
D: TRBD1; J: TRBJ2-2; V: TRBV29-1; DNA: TGCAGCGTTGGCCGACAGGGGAACACCGGGGAGCTGTTTTTT; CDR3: CSVGRQGNTGELFF
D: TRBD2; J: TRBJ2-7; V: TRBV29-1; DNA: TGCAGCGCCGGACTAGCCTCCTACGAGCAGTACTTC; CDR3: CSAGLASYEQYF
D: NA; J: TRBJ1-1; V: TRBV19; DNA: TGTGCCAGTAGTATTGGACAGACCATGAACACTGAAGCTTTCTTT; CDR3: CASSIGQTMNTEAFF
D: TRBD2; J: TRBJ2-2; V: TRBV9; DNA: TGTGCCAGCAGCGTACGGGCGGGGGGCTCCACCGGGGAGCTGTTTTTT; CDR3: CASSVRAGGSTGELFF
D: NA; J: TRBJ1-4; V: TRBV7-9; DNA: TGTGCCAGCACCGATGCCAGGGCGGTTAATGAAAAACTGTTTTTT; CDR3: CASTDARAVNEKLFF
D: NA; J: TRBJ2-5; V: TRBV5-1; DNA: TGCGCCAGCAGCCGTCGCGGGCGGGGTGAACAAGAGACCCAGTACTTC; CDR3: CASSRRGRGEQETQYF
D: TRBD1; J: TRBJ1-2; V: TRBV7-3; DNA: TGTGCCAGCAGCGACGGGACAGGCAATGGCTACACCTTC; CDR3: CASSDGTGNGYTF
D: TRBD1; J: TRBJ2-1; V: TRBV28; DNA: TGTGCCAGCAGACCGGGACAGGGAGACTCCTACAATGAGCAGTTCTTC; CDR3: CASRPGQGDSYNEQFF
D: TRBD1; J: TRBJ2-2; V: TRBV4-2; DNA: TGTGCCAGCAGCCAGCGGCAGGGGGTAGACACCGGGGAGCTGTTTTTT; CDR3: CASSQRQGVDTGELFF
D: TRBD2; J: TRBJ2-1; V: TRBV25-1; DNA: TGTGCCAGCAGGGTAGCGGGAGCCGGCTACAATGAGCAGTTCTTC; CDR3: CASRVAGAGYNEQFF
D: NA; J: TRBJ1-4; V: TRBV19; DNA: TGTGCCAGTAGTATACCTCGGGAAAAACTGTTTTTT; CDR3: CASSIPREKLFF
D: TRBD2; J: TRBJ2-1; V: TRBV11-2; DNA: TGTGCCAGCATGGCGGGAGTGGTAATCAATGAGCAGTTCTTC; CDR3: CASMAGVVINEQFF
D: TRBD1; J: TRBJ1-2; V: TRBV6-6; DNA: TGTGCCAGCAGCCCCGTGGGACAGGGGATCGGTGGCTACACCTTC; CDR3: CASSPVGQGIGGYTF
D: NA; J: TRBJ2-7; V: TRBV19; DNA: TGTGCCAGTAGTGACCGTGGGCGACAGGGCGGGATCTACGAGCAGTACTTC; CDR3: CASSDRGRQGGIYEQYF
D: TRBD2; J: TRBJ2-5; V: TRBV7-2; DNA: TGTGCCAGCAGCCCCAATAGCGGGAGTGGCGAGACCCAGTACTTC; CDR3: CASSPNSGSGETQYF
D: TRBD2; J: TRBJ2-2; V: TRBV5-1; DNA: TGCGCCAGCAGCGAGGGACTAGCGGGAGATATCGGGGAGCTGTTTTTT; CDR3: CASSEGLAGDIGELFF
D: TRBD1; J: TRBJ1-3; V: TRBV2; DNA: TGTGCCAGTACGACAGGGTCTGGAAACACCATATATTTT; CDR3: CASTTGSGNTIYF
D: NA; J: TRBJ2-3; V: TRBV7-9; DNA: TGTGCCAGCAGACAAGGGGTAGAAGATACGCAGTATTTT; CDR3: CASRQGVEDTQYF
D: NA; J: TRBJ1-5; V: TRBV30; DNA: TGTGCCTGGAGTGTAGGTGGGGCAGGTCAGCCCCAGCATTTT; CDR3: CAWSVGGAGQPQHF
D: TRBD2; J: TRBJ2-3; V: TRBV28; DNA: TGTGCCAGCAGTTCCAGACTAGCGGGAGGATCCACAGATACGCAGTATTTT; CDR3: CASSSRLAGGSTDTQYF
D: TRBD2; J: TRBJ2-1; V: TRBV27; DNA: TGTGCCAGCAGTTCCCTCGGCGCGGGAGCATCCTACAATGAGCAGTTCTTC; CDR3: CASSSLGAGASYNEQFF
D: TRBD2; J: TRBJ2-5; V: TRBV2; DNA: TGTGCCAGCAAGACTAGCGGGAGACAGACCCAGTACTTC; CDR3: CASKTSGRQTQYF
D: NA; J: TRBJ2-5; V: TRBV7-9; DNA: TGTGCCAGCAGCTTAGCGTCGACTAGCCAAGAGACCCAGTACTTC; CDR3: CASSLASTSQETQYF
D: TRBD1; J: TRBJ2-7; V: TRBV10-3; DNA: TGTGCCATCAGTGAGGGCAGGGGGCTAAGGAACGAGCAGTACTTC; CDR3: CAISEGRGLRNEQYF
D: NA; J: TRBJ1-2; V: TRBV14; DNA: TGTGCCAGCAGCCAAGGACAACAGAACTATGGCTACACCTTC; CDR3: CASSQGQQNYGYTF
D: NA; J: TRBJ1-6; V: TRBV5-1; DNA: TGCGCCAGCAGCTTGAGGGAGAGCTCCTATAATTCACCCCTCCACTTT; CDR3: CASSLRESSYNSPLHF
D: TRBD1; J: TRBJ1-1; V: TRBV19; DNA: TGTGCCAGTAGTAAGAGACAGGGGGTGGGGATTGGTCCTGATGAAGCTTTCTTT; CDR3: CASSKRQGVGIGPDEAFF
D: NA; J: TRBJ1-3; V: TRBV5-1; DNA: TGCGCCAGCAGCTTGGTTCCCTACGAGGCCTCGGTAGGGGACACCATATATTTT; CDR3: CASSLVPYEASVGDTIYF
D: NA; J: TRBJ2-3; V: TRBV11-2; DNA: TGTGCCAGCAGCTTAGAGCGTGGAGATACGCAGTATTTT; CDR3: CASSLERGDTQYF
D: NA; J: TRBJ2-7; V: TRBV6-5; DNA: TGTGCCAGCCGATGGGGACATTTGTACGAGCAGTACTTC; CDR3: CASRWGHLYEQYF
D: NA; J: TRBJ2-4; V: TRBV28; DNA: TGTGCCAGCAGTTTACCACTAGCCAAAAACATTCAGTACTTC; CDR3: CASSLPLAKNIQYF
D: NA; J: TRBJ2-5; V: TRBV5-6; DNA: TGTGCCAGCAGCATGGACAGCCAAGAGACCCAGTACTTC; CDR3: CASSMDSQETQYF
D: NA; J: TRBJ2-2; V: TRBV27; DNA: TGTGCCAGCAGTTTAAGTCTATCTTCCGGGGAGCTGTTTTTT; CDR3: CASSLSLSSGELFF
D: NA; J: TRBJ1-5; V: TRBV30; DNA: TGTGCCTGGAGTGTACGGGGGGGCGGGCTCCAGCATTTT; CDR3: CAWSVRGGGLQHF
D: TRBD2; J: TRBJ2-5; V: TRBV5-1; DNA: TGCGCCAGCAGCTTGGTTGCAAGGACTAGCGGTCAAGAGACCCAGTACTTC; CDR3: CASSLVARTSGQETQYF
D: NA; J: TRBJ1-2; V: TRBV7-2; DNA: TGTGCCAGCAGCTTCAGGGGCGGCTACACCTTC; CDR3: CASSFRGGYTF
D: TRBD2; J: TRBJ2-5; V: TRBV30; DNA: TGTGCCGGCAATAGCGGGGCCTCAATCAGGGAGACCCAGTACTTC; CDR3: CAGNSGASIRETQYF
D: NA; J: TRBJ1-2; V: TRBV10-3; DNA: TGTGCCATCAGTGAGTCGATCGGTGCTTATGGCTACACCTTC; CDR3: CAISESIGAYGYTF
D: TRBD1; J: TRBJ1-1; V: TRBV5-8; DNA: TGTGCCAGCAGCTCAATGGACAGGGACCCCACTGAAGCTTTCTTT; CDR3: CASSSMDRDPTEAFF
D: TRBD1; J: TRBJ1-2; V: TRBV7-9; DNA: TGTGCCAGCAGCTTAGCGGGACAGATCATTAACTATGGCTACACCTTC; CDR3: CASSLAGQIINYGYTF
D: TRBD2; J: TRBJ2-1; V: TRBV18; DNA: TGTGCCAGCTCACTAGCGGGGGACAACAATGAGCAGTTCTTC; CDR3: CASSLAGDNNEQFF
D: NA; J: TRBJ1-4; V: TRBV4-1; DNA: TGCGCCAGCAGCCCCTCCCCCCAGGGAGGTGGTGAAAAACTGTTTTTT; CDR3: CASSPSPQGGGEKLFF
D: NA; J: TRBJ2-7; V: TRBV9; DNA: TGTGCCAGCAGCGTACGAGGGGGGGACTACGAGCAGTACTTC; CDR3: CASSVRGGDYEQYF
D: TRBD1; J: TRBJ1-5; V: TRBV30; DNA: TGTGCCTGGAGTGTACAGGGGAGTCAGCCCCAGCATTTT; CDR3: CAWSVQGSQPQHF
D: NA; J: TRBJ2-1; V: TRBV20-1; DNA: TGCAGTGCTAGGCGGGAAAAGCAGTTCTTC; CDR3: CSARREKQFF
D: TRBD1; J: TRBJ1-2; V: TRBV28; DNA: TGTGCCAGCAGTGAAGCCACTAACAAAAAGGGACAGGGAGGTGGCTACACCTTC; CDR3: CASSEATNKKGQGGGYTF
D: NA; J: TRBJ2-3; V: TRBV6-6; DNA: TGTGCCAGCAGTTCTCCTAGCGGCACAGATACGCAGTATTTT; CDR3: CASSSPSGTDTQYF
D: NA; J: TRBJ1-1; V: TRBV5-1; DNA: TGCGCCAGCAGCTTGACCAGGAAGAACACTGAAGCTTTCTTT; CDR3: CASSLTRKNTEAFF
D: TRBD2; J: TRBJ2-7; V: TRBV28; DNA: TGTGCCAGCAGTTTGGGGACTAGCGGGAGGTACGAGCAGTACTTC; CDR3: CASSLGTSGRYEQYF
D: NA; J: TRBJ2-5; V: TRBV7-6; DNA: TGTGCCAGCAGCCCCCTTGGAGCGAGGGAAGAGACCCAGTACTTC; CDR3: CASSPLGAREETQYF
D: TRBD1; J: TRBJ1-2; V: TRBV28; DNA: TGTGCCGTCCAGGGGGTGAGCTACACCTTC; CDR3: CAVQGVSYTF
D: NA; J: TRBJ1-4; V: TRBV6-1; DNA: TGTGCCAGCAGTGAAGGTACAGGGTGGGATGAAAAACTGTTTTTT; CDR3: CASSEGTGWDEKLFF
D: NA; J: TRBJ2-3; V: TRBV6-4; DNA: TGTGCCAGCAGTGAAGAGACTCAGGATACGCAGTATTTT; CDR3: CASSEETQDTQYF
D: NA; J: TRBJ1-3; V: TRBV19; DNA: TGTGCCAGTATGCGGGAAGGGGAAGGAAACACCATATATTTT; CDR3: CASMREGEGNTIYF